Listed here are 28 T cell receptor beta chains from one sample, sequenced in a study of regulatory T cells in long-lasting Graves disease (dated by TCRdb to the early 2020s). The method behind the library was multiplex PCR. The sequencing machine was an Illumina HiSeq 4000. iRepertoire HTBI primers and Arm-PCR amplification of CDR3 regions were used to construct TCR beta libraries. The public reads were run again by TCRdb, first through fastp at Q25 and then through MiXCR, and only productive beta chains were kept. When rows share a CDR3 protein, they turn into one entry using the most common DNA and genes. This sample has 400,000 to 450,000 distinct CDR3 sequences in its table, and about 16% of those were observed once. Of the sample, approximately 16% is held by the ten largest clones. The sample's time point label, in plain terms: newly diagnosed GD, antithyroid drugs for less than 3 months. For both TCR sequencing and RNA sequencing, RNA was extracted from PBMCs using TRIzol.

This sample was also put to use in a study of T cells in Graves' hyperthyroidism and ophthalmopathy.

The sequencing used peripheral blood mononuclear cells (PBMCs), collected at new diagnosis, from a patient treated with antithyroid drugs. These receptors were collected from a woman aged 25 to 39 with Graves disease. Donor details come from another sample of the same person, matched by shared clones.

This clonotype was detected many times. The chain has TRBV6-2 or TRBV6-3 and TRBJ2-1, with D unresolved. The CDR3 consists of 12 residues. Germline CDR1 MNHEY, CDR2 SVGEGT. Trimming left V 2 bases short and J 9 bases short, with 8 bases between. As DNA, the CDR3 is TGTGCCAGCAGTTACCTGAGTAGTGAGCAGTTCTTC. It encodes CASSYLSSEQFF.

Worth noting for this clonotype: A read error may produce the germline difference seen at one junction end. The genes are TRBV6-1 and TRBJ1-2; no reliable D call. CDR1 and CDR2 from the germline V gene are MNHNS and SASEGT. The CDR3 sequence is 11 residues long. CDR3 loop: CASSEAPLHGF. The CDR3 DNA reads TGTGCCAGCAGTGAAGCGCCTCTACATGGGTTC.

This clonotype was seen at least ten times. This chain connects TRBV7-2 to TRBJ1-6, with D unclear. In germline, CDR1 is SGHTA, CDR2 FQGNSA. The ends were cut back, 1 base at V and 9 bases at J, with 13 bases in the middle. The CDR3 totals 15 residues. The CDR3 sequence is CASSLGIGQVSPLHF. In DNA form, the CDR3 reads TGTGCCAGCAGCTTAGGGATCGGTCAGGTTTCACCCCTCCACTTT.

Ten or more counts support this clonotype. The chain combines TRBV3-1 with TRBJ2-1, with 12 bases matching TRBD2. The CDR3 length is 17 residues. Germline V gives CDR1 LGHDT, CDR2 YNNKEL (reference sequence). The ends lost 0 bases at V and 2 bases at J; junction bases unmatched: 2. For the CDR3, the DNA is TGTGCCAGCAGCCAAGAAGGGACTAGCGGGCCCTACAATGAGCAGTTCTTC. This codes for CASSQEGTSGPYNEQFF.

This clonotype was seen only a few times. The CDR3 reads CSAPRDPPGLAGGPSYEQYF. In DNA form, the CDR3 reads TGCAGTGCTCCCCGGGACCCTCCGGGACTAGCGGGAGGGCCTTCCTACGAGCAGTACTTC. The rearrangement uses TRBV20-1 and TRBJ2-7; TRBD2 matches 16 bases. The CDR3 contains 20 residues. Unmatched junction bases numbered 17, after V lost 5 bases and J lost 1 base. From germline, CDR1 is DFQATT and CDR2 SNEGSKA (reference sequence).

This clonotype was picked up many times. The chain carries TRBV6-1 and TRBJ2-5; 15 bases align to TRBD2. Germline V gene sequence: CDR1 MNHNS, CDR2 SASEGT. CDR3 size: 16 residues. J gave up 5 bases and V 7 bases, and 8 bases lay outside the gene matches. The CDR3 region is CASMRTSGRARETQYF. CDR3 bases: TGTGCCAGCATGAGGACTAGCGGGAGGGCCAGGGAGACCCAGTACTTC.

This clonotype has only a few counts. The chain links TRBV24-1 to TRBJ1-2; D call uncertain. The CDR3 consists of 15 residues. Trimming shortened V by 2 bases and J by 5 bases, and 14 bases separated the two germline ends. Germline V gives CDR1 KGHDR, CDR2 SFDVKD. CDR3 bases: TGTGCCACCAGTGATTCTCGCACCGGATTTTATGGCTACACCTTC. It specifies CATSDSRTGFYGYTF.

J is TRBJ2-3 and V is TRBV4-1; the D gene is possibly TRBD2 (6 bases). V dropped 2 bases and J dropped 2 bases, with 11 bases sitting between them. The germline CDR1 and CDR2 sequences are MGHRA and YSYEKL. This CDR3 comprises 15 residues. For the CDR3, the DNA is TGCGCCAGCAGCCAACCGGGAGATGACACAGATACGCAGTATTTT. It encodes CASSQPGDDTDTQYF.

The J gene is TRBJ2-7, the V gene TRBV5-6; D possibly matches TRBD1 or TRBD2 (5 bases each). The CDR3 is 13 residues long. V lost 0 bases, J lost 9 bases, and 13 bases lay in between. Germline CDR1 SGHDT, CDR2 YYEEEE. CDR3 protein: CASSLAAGARQYF. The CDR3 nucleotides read TGTGCCAGCAGCTTGGCCGCCGGGGCTCGGCAGTACTTC.

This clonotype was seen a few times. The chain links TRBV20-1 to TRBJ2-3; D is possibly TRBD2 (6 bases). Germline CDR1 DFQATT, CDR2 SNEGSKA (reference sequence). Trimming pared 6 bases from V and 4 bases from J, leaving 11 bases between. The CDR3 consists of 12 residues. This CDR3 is CSARRGADTQYF. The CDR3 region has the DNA TGCAGTGCCCGGAGGGGAGCAGATACGCAGTATTTT.

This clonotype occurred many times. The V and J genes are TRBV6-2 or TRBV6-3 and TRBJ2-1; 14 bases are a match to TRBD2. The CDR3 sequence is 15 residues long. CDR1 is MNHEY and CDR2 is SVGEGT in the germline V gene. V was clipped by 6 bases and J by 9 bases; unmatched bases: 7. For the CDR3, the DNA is TGTGCCAGCAGGGGGACTAGCGGGAGTAATGCTGAGCAGTTCTTC. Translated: CASRGTSGSNAEQFF.

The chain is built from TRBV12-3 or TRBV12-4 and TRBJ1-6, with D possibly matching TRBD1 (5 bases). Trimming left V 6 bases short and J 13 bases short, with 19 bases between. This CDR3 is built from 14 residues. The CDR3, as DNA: TGTGCCAGCAGCCGGGACCGTTTATTATTCCCCCTCCACTTT. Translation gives CASSRDRLLFPLHF.

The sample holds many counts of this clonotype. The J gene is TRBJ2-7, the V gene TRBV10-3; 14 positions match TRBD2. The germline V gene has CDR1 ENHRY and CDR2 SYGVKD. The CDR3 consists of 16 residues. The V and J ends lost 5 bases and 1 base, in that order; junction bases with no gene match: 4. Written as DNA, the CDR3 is TGTGCCATCAGTCCCGGACTAGCGGGAGGTTCCTACGAGCAGTACTTC. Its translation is CAISPGLAGGSYEQYF.

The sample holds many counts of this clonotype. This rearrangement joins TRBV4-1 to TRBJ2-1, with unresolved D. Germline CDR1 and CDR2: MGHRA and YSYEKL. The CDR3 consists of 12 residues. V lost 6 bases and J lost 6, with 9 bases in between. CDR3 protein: CASRQNSNEQFF. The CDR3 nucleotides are TGCGCCAGCAGGCAGAATAGCAATGAGCAGTTCTTC.

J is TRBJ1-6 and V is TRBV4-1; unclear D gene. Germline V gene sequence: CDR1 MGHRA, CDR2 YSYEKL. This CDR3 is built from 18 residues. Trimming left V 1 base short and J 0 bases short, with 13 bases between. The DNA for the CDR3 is TGCGCCAGCAGCCAAGCCTCGGCGAGGAGCTCCTATAATTCACCCCTCCACTTT. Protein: CASSQASARSSYNSPLHF.

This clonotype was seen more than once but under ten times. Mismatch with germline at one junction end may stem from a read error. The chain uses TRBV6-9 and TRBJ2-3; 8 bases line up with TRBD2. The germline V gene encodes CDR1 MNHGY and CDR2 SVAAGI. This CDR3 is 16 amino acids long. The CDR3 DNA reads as TGTGCCAGCGGTTATCGCCCAGCGGGGGTCACAGATACGCAGTATTTT. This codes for CASGYRPAGVTDTQYF.

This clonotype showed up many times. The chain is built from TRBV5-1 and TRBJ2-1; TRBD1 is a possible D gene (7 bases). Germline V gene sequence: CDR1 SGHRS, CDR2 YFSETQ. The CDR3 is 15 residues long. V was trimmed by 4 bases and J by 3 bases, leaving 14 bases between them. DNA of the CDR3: TGCGCCAGCAGCCCAGGGGGGACCGGCTACAATGAGCAGTTCTTC. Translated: CASSPGGTGYNEQFF.

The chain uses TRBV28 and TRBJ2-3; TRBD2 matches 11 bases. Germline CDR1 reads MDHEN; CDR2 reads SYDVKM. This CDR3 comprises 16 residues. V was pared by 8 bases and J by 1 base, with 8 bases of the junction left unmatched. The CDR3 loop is CASERLAGIRTDTQYF. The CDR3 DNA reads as TGTGCCAGCGAAAGACTAGCGGGAATTCGCACAGATACGCAGTATTTT.

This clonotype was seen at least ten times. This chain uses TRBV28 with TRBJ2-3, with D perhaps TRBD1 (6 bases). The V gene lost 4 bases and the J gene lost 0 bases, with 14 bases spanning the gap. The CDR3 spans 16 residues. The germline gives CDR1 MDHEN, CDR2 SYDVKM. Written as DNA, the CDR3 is TGTGCCAGCAGTTCACTCACAGGGTTGAGCACAGATACGCAGTATTTT. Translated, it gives CASSSLTGLSTDTQYF.

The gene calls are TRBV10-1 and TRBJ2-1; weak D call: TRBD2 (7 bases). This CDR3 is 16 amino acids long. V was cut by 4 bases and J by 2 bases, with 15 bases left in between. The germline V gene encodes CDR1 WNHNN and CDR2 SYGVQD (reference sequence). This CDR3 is CASSGSSGQPYNEQFF. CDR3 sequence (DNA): TGCGCCAGCAGTGGTTCTAGCGGACAGCCCTACAATGAGCAGTTCTTC.

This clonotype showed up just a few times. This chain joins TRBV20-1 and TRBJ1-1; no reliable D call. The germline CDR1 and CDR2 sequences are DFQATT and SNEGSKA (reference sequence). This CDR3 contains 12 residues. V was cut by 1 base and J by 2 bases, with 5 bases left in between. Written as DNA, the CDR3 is TGCAGTGCTAGAGGGAGTAACACTGAAGCTTTCTTT. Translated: CSARGSNTEAFF.

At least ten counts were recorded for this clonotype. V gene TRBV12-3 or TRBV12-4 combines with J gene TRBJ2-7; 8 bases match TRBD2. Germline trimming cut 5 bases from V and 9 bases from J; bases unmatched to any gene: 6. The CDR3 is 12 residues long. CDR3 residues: CASSPGLAWQYF. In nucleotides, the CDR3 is TGTGCCAGCAGTCCCGGACTAGCATGGCAGTACTTC.

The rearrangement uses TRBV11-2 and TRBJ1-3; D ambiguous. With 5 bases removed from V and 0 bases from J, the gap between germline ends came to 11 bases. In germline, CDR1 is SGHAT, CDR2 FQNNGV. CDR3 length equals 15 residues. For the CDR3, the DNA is TGTGCCAGCAGCCCGACACGGATCTCTGGAAACACCATATATTTT. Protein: CASSPTRISGNTIYF.

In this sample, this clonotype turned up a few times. The CDR3 nucleotides are TGCAGCGTTGAACGTGGGTCAGCAGTGTATGGCTACACCTTC. Translation gives CSVERGSAVYGYTF. The chain joins TRBV29-1 to TRBJ1-2; no clear D gene. The CDR3 extends over 14 amino acids. Germline CDR1 is SQVTM and CDR2 is ANQGSEA. Trimming took 2 bases from V and 5 from J, leaving 15 bases between them. The whole variable domain, remainder taken from reference TRBV29-1 and TRBJ1-2, is SAVISQKPSRDICQRGTSLTIQCQVDSQVTMMFWYRQQPGQSLTLIATANQGSEATYESGFVIDKFPISRPNLTFSTLTVSNMSPEDSSIYLCSVERGSAVYGYTFGSGTRLTVV.

Here the CDR3 DNA reads TGTGCCAGCAGTTTTACCGGGACAACGATCGCAACTAATGAAAAACTGTTTTTT. Amino acid sequence: CASSFTGTTIATNEKLFF. The chain is built from TRBV12-3 or TRBV12-4 and TRBJ1-4; D may be TRBD1 (6 bases). CDR3 length: 18 amino acids. Trimming took off 3 bases at V and 0 bases at J, with 17 bases between the two ends.

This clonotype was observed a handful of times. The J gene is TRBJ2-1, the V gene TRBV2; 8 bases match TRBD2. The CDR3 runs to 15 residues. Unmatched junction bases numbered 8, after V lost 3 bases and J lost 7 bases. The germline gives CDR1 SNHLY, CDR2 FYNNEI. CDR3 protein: CASSEPGRAWNEQFF. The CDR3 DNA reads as TGTGCCAGCAGTGAGCCCGGGAGGGCCTGGAATGAGCAGTTCTTC.

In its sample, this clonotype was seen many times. CDR3 protein: CSASRTVKDEQFF. In DNA form, the CDR3 reads TGCAGTGCTAGCCGGACAGTGAAGGATGAGCAGTTCTTC. V and J are TRBV20-1 and TRBJ2-1; perhaps TRBD1 as D (6 bases). The CDR3 totals 13 residues. The germline CDR1 and CDR2 sequences are DFQATT and SNEGSKA (reference sequence). V was pared by 3 bases and J by 8 bases, with 14 bases between.

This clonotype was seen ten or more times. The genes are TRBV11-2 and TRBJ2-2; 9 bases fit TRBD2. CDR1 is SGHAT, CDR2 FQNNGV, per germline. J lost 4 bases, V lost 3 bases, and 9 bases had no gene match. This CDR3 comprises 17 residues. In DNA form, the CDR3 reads TGTGCCAGCAGCTTGAAGACTAGCGGAAAGGCCACCGGGGAGCTGTTTTTT. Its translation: CASSLKTSGKATGELFF.